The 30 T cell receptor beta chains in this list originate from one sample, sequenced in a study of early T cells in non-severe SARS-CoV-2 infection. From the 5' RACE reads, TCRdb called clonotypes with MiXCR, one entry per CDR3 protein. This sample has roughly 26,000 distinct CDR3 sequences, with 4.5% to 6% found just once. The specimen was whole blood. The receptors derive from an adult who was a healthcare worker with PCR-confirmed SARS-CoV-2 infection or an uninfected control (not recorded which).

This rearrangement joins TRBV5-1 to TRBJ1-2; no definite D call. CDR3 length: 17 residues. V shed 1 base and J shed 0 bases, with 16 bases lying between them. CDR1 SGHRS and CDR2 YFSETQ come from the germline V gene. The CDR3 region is CASSLLGHSRTNYGYTF. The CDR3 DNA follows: TGCGCCAGCAGCTTGTTAGGGCACTCAAGGACTAACTATGGCTACACCTTC. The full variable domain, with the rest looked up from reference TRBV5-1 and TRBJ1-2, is KAGVTQTPRYLIKTRGQQVTLSCSPISGHRSVSWYQQTPGQGLQFLFEYFSETQRNKGNFPGRFSGRQFSNSRSEMNVSTLELGDSALYLCASSLLGHSRTNYGYTFGSGTRLTVV.

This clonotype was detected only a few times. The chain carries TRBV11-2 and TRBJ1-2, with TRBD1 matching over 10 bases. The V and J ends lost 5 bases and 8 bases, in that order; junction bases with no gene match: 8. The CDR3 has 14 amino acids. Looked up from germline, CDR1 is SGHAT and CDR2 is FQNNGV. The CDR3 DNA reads TGTGCCAGCAGCCCGACAGGGGGCGCTGAGGGCTACACCTTC. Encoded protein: CASSPTGGAEGYTF.

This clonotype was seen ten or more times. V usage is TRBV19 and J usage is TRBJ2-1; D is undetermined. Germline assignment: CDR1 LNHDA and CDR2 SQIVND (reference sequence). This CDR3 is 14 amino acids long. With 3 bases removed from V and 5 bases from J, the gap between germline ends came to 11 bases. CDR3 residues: CASSMWTVNNEQFF. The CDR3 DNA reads TGTGCCAGTAGTATGTGGACGGTTAACAATGAGCAGTTCTTC.

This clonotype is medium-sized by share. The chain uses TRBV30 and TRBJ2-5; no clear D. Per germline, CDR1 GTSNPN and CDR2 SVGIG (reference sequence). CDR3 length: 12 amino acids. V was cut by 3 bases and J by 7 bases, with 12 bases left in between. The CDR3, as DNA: TGTGCCTGGAGCCCTTTCATGGGGACCCAGTACTTC. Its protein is CAWSPFMGTQYF.

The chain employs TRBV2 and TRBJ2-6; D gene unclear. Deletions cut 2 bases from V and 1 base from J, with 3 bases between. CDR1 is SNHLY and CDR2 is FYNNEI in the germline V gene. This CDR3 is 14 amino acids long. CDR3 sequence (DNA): TGTGCCAGCAGTGAAAGGTCTGGGGCCAACGTCCTGACTTTC. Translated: CASSERSGANVLTF.

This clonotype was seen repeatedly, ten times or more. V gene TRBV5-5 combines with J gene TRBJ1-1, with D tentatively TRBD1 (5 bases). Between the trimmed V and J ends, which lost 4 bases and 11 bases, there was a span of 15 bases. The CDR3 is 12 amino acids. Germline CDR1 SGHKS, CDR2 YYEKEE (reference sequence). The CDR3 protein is CASSPRGGTAFF. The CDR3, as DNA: TGTGCCAGCAGCCCCAGAGGAGGGACGGCTTTCTTT. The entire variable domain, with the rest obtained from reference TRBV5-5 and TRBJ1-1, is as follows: DAGVTQSPTHLIKTRGQQVTLRCSPISGHKSVSWYQQVLGQGPQFIFQYYEKEERGRGNFPDRFSARQFPNYSSELNVNALLLGDSALYLCASSPRGGTAFFGQGTRLTVV.

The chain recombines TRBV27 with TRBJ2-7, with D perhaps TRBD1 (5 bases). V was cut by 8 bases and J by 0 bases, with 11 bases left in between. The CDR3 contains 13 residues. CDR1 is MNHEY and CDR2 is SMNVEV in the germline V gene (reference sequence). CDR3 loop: CASGATLSYEQYF. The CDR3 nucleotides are TGTGCCAGCGGGGCTACACTCTCCTACGAGCAGTACTTC.

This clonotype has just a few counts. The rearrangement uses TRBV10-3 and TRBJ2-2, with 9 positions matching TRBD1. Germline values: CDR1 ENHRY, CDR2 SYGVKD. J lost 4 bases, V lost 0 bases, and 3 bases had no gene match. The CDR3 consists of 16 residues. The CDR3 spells CAISESQGASTGELFF. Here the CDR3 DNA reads TGTGCCATCAGTGAGTCACAGGGGGCTAGCACCGGGGAGCTGTTTTTT.

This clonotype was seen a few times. The CDR3 here is CASSPASGLLNTIYF. CDR3 DNA: TGTGCCAGCAGCCCGGCGTCGGGACTGCTAAACACCATATATTTT. The V gene is TRBV7-2, the J gene TRBJ1-3; D perhaps matches TRBD1 (5 bases). The CDR3 runs 15 residues. Trimming removed 5 bases from V and 6 bases from J, with 17 bases in between. Germline V CDR1 and CDR2: SGHTA, FQGNSA.

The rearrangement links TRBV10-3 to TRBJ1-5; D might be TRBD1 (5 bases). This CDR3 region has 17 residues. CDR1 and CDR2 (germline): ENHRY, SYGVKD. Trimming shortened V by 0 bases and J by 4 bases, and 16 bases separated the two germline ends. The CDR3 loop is CAISESLWGTENQPQHF. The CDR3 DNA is TGTGCCATCAGTGAGTCCCTGTGGGGCACTGAGAATCAGCCCCAGCATTTT.

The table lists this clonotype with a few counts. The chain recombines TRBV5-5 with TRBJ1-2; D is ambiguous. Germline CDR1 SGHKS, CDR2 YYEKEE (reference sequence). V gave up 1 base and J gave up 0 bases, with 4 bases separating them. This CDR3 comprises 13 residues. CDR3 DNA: TGTGCCAGCAGCTTGAGGTCTAACTATGGCTACACCTTC. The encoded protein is CASSLRSNYGYTF.

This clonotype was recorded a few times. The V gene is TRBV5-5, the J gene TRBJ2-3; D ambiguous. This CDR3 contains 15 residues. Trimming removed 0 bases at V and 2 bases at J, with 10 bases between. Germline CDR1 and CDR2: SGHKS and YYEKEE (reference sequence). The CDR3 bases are TGTGCCAGCAGCTTGGTCGCGTGGAACACAGATACGCAGTATTTT. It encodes CASSLVAWNTDTQYF.

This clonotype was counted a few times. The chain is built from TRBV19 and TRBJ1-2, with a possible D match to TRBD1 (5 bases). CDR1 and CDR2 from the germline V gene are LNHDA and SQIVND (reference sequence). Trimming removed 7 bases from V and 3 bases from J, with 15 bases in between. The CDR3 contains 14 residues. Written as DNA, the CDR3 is TGTGCCAGTACCGACAGTCCCACCGACTATGGCTACACCTTC. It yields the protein CASTDSPTDYGYTF.

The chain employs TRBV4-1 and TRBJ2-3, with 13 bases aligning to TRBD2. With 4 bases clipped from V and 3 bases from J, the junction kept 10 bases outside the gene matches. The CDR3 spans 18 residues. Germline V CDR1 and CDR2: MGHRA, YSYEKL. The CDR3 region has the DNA TGCGCCAGCAGCCTGACTAGCGGGGGGACGGGTGTTACAGATACGCAGTATTTT. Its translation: CASSLTSGGTGVTDTQYF.

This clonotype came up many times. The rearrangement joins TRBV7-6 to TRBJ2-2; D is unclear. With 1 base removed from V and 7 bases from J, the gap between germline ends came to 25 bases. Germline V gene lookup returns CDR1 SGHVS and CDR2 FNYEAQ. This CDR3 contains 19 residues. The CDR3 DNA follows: TGTGCCAGCAGCTTAGAGTTGGAGACCCCGGAGAGTGAGATCGGGGAGCTGTTTTTT. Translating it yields CASSLELETPESEIGELFF.

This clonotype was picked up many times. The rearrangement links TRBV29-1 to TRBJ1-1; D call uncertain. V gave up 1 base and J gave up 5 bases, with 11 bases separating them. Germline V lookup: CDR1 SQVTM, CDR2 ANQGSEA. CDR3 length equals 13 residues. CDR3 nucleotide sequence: TGCAGCGTTGAAGCACCGGATCGTACTGAAGCTTTCTTT. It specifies CSVEAPDRTEAFF. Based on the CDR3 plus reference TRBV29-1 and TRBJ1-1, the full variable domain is SAVISQKPSRDICQRGTSLTIQCQVDSQVTMMFWYRQQPGQSLTLIATANQGSEATYESGFVIDKFPISRPNLTFSTLTVSNMSPEDSSIYLCSVEAPDRTEAFFGQGTRLTVV.

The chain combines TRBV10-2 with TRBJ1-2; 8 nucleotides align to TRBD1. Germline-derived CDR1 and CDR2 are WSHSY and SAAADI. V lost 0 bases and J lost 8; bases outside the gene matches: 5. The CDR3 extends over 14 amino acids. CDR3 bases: TGCGCCAGCAGTGAGTCGAGACAGGGGCTGGGCTACACCTTC. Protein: CASSESRQGLGYTF.

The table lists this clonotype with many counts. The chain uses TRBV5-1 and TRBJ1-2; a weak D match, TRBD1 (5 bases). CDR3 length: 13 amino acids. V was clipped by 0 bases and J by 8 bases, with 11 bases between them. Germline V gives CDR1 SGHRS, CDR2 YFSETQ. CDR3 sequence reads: CASSLVAGYGYTF. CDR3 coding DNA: TGCGCCAGCAGCTTGGTAGCAGGGTACGGCTACACCTTC.

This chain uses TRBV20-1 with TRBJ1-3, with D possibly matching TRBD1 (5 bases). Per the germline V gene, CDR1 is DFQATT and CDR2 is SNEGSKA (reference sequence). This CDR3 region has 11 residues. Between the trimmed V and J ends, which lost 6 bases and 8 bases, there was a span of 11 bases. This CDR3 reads CSARVVDTIYF. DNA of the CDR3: TGCAGTGCCAGGGTAGTCGACACCATATATTTT.

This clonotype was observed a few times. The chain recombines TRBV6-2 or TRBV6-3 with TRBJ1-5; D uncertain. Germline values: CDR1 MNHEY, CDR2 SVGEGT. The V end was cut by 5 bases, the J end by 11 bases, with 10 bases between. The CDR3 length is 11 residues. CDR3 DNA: TGTGCCAGCAGTGGAACCCTGGCCCAGCATTTT. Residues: CASSGTLAQHF.

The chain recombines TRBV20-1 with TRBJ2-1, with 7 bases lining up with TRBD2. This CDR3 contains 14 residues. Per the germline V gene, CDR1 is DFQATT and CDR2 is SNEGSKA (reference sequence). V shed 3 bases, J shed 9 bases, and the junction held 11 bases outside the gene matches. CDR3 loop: CSARPSRVAGEQFF. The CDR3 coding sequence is TGCAGTGCTAGGCCTTCCCGAGTAGCGGGTGAGCAGTTCTTC.

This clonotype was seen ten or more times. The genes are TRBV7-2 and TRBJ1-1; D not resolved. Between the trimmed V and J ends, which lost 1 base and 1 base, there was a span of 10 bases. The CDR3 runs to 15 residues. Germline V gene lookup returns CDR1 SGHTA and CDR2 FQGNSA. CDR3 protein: CASSLVGLTNTEAFF. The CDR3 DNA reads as TGTGCCAGCAGCTTAGTGGGTCTCACGAACACTGAAGCTTTCTTT.

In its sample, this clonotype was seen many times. CDR3 DNA sequence: TGCGCCAGCAGCCCTGAGGCAGGGAACTCACCCCTCCACTTT. Amino acids: CASSPEAGNSPLHF. V gene TRBV5-1 combines with J gene TRBJ1-6, with TRBD1 as a possible D gene (5 bases). Germline V gene data show CDR1 as SGHRS and CDR2 as YFSETQ. The CDR3 is made up of 14 amino acids. Trimming stripped 4 bases from V and 10 bases from J, with 15 bases between.

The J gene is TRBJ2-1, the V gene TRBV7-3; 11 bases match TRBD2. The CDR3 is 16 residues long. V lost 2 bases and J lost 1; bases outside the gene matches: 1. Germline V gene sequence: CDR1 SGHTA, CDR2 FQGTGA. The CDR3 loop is CASSLLAGGSYNEQFF. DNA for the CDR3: TGTGCCAGCAGCTTACTAGCGGGGGGATCCTACAATGAGCAGTTCTTC.

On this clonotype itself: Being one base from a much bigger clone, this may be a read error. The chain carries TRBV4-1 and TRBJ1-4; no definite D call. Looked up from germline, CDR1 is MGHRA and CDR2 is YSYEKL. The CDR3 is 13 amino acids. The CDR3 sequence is CASTGATNEKLYF. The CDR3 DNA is TGCGCCAGCACGGGAGCAACTAATGAAAAACTGTATTTT.

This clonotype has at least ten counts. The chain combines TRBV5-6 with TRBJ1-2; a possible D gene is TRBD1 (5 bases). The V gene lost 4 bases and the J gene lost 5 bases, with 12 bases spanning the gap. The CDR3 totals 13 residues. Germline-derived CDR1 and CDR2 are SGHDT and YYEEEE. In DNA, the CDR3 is TGTGCCAGCAGCCCGCCGGAGGGGTATGGCTACACCTTC. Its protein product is CASSPPEGYGYTF.

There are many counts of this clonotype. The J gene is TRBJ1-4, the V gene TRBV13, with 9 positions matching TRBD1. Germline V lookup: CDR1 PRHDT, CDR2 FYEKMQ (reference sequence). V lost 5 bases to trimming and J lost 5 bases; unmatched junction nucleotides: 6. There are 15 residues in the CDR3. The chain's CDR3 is CASSLGQGRNEKLFF. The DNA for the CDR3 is TGTGCCAGCAGCCTCGGACAGGGGCGAAATGAAAAACTGTTTTTT.

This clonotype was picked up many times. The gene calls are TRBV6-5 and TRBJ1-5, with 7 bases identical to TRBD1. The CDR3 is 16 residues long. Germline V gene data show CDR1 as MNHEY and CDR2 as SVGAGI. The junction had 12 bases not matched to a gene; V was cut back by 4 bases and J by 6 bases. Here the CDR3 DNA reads TGTGCCAGCAGTTCCCAGACAGGGAAGATAGGTCAGCCCCAGCATTTT. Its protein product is CASSSQTGKIGQPQHF.

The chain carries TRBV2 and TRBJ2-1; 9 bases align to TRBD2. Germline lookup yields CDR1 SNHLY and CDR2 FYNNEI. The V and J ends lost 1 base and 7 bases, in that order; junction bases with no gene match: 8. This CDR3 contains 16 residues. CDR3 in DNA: TGTGCCAGCAGTGAAGGGAGGCTAGCGGGGAGGAATGAGCAGTTCTTC. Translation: CASSEGRLAGRNEQFF.

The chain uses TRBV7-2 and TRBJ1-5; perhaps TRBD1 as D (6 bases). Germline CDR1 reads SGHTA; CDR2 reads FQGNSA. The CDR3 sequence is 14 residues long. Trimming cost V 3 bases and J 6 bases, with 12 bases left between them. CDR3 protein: CASSFSGGIQPQHF. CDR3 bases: TGTGCCAGCAGCTTTTCCGGGGGCATTCAGCCCCAGCATTTT.